This T cell receptor (beta chain) was observed in a study of cytomegalovirus exposure and HLA in healthy donors. Study context: From donors who were HLA-typed, an early data release held 81 million or so unique TCRs.

Regarding this clone: Its antigen is unidentified.

General observations from the study: The study put 160 or so TCR beta chains on its list as cytomegalovirus-associated. A later analysis found that most CMV-associated TCR beta chains appeared HLA-restricted. Some V segments could not be told apart, so they were left out, TRBV6-2 and TRBV6-3 among them.

This CDR3 region has 15 residues. With 7 bases clipped from V and 2 bases from J, the junction kept 7 bases outside the gene matches. Germline CDR1 and CDR2: MNHEY and SVGAGI. With 60 Vbeta and 13 Jbeta primers, the PCR was carried out. Generated by immunoSEQ multiplex PCR, the TCRdb table keeps only in-frame clones and is missing some. The data hold 84,000 or so clones, with around 77% observed a single time. The TCR originated in a man in his thirties or forties in good health and CMV-seronegative. The sequenced material came from PBMCs. The chain joins TRBV6-5 to TRBJ1-2; TRBD1 agrees at 10 bases. The CDR3 sequence: CASTPDRGVNYGYTF. The CDR3 coding sequence is TGTGCCAGCACTCCGGACAGGGGGGTAAACTATGGCTACACCTTC.